One sample yielded the 28 T cell receptor beta chains listed below, sequenced in a study of blood T cell repertoires in COVID-19. Assay: immunoSEQ multiplex PCR; the TCRdb copy retains only in-frame clones and omits some. The table lists 200,000 or so clones, around 83% of them singletons. The sequencing input was peripheral blood. The source is a woman in her forties with acute or convalescent COVID-19.

CDR3 DNA sequence: TGTGCCAGCAGTTTAGCGGGAGGGCCTATAGATACGCAGTATTTT. As protein: CASSLAGGPIDTQYF. V usage is TRBV28 and J usage is TRBJ2-3, with 9 positions matching TRBD2. The germline V gene has CDR1 MDHEN and CDR2 SYDVKM. The CDR3 is made up of 15 amino acids. Trimming took 2 bases from V and 5 from J; bases not matched to a gene: 5.

This clone appeared a single time. It is likely a read error, because the conserved phenylalanine at the end of the CDR3 is missing. No DNA is shown, since the ends of the CDR3 on it are uncertain; the CDR3 is the one TCRdb lists. The chain couples TRBV11-3 to TRBJ1-2. The length of the CDR3 is 12 amino acids, counting both ends. Looked up from germline, CDR1 is SGHNT and CDR2 is YENEEA. The CDR3 protein is CASSLMITWDLA.

This clone was counted a few times. The V call is TRBV5-4, the J call TRBJ1-4, with D perhaps matching TRBD1 (5 bases). Trimming removed 0 bases at V and 8 bases at J, with 14 bases between. Germline-derived CDR1 and CDR2 are SGHNT and YYREEE (reference sequence). CDR3 length equals 15 residues. The CDR3 nucleotides read TGTGCCAGCAGCTTGGGTCAGGGCGGCAAAGAAAAACTGTTTTTT. As protein: CASSLGQGGKEKLFF.

This chain connects TRBV30 to TRBJ2-2; 8 bases map to TRBD2. V shed 5 bases and J 6 bases; nucleotides not matched to a gene: 14. This CDR3 has 16 residues. Germline V gene sequence: CDR1 GTSNPN, CDR2 SVGIG (reference sequence). The CDR3, as DNA: TGTGCCTGGCGGGCCGGGGGGGCCAGGTTCGCCGGGGAGCTGTTTTTT. This gives the protein CAWRAGGARFAGELFF.

The genes are TRBV3-1 (or the pseudogene TRBV3-2) and TRBJ1-5; D remains ambiguous. The germline CDR1 and CDR2 sequences are LGHDT and YNNKEL (reference sequence). The CDR3 spans 15 residues. Trimming took 4 bases from V and 5 from J, leaving 15 bases between them. CDR3 region: CASSRKGAEDQPQHF. The DNA for the CDR3 is TGTGCCAGCAGCCGGAAGGGAGCGGAGGATCAGCCCCAGCATTTT.

The chain couples TRBV19 to TRBJ1-6; the D gene is possibly TRBD1 (5 bases). Germline CDR1 is LNHDA and CDR2 is SQIVND (reference sequence). Trimming removed 10 bases from V and 0 bases from J, with 10 bases in between. This CDR3 has 14 residues. CDR3 in DNA: TGTGCCACTCGGGGGACCTCCTATAATTCACCCCTCCACTTT. It encodes CATRGTSYNSPLHF.

CDR3 bases: TGTGCCAGCAGTGAAGCCAAGGGGCGGAGAAACACCATATATTTT. Protein: CASSEAKGRRNTIYF. This chain uses TRBV6-1 with TRBJ1-3; possibly TRBD1 for D (5 bases). This CDR3 is 15 amino acids long. V was shortened by 0 bases and J by 5 bases, with 11 bases between the two germline ends. CDR1 is MNHNS, CDR2 SASEGT, per germline.

Notes on this clone: Relative to the germline gene, one junction end is altered; a read error may explain this. This chain uses TRBV10-2 with TRBJ1-6; 7 nucleotides agree with TRBD1. CDR1 and CDR2 from the germline V gene are WSHSY and SAAADI. The CDR3 totals 14 residues. CDR3 region: CANSDGTENSPLHF. CDR3 bases: TGCGCCAACAGTGACGGGACAGAAAATTCACCCCTCCACTTT.

J is TRBJ1-2 and V is TRBV5-6; 7 nucleotides agree with TRBD1. The CDR3 consists of 13 residues. Germline CDR1 is SGHDT and CDR2 is YYEEEE. V lost 1 base and J lost 8; bases outside the gene matches: 5. This chain's CDR3 is CASSLFTGVGYTF. The CDR3 DNA reads TGTGCCAGCAGCTTGTTTACAGGGGTAGGCTACACCTTC.

The J gene is TRBJ2-7, the V gene TRBV10-3, with D possibly being TRBD2 (6 bases). Trimming took off 3 bases at V and 1 base at J, with 10 bases between the two ends. CDR1 ENHRY and CDR2 SYGVKD come from the germline V gene. The CDR3 spans 14 residues. This CDR3 reads CAISDDGGSYEQYF. DNA of the CDR3: TGTGCCATCAGTGACGACGGGGGTTCCTACGAGCAGTACTTC.

The chain joins TRBV30 to TRBJ2-1; TRBD2 is a possible D gene (6 bases). The ends were cut back, 4 bases at V and 4 bases at J, with 14 bases in the middle. Germline CDR1 and CDR2: GTSNPN and SVGIG (reference sequence). This CDR3 comprises 14 residues. CDR3 DNA: TGTGCCTGGAACTGGGCGGGACCTTACAATGAGCAGTTCTTC. It translates to CAWNWAGPYNEQFF.

The chain combines TRBV28 with TRBJ1-2, with D maybe TRBD1 (5 bases). CDR1 and CDR2 from the germline V gene are MDHEN and SYDVKM. The CDR3 has 16 residues. V shed 2 bases and J shed 8 bases, with 21 bases lying between them. CDR3 in DNA: TGTGCCAGCAGTTTACCGACGCAGGGAGGGCCTGAGGGCTACACCTTC. Translated, it gives CASSLPTQGGPEGYTF.

The V and J genes are TRBV2 and TRBJ2-5; 11 bases agree with TRBD2. The CDR3 runs to 16 residues. The V segment lost 6 bases and the J segment 2 bases; nucleotides outside the gene matches: 8. CDR1 is SNHLY, CDR2 FYNNEI, per germline. CDR3 coding DNA: TGTGCCAGCAGCCCCCTAGCGGGAGGACGGCAAGAGACCCAGTACTTC. This translates into CASSPLAGGRQETQYF.

V gene TRBV5-1 combines with J gene TRBJ2-1; 7 nucleotides line up with TRBD1. The CDR3 has 14 residues. Germline V gene data show CDR1 as SGHRS and CDR2 as YFSETQ. V trimming: 2 bases; J trimming: 8 bases; junction bases outside the gene matches: 7. The CDR3 nucleotides are TGCGCCAGCAGCTTCTTAACAGGGGCCGATGAGCAGTTCTTC. This codes for CASSFLTGADEQFF.

The DNA of the CDR3 is TGCGCCAGCAGTCCTGCGTCAGGGAAGAGCTATGGCTACACCTTC. Amino acids: CASSPASGKSYGYTF. This chain links TRBV5-1 with TRBJ1-2, with D possibly TRBD1 on 5 matching bases. In germline, CDR1 is SGHRS, CDR2 YFSETQ. The CDR3 totals 15 residues. V was cut by 5 bases and J by 4 bases, with 18 bases left in between.

The chain joins TRBV5-4 to TRBJ2-7, with 7 positions matching TRBD1. Germline lookup yields CDR1 SGHNT and CDR2 YYREEE (reference sequence). The CDR3 sequence is 14 residues long. The V gene end was trimmed by 2 bases and the J gene end by 4 bases; junction bases not matched to a gene: 6. The CDR3 here is CASSLKGAIYEQYF. The CDR3, as DNA: TGTGCCAGCAGCTTAAAGGGGGCGATTTACGAGCAGTACTTC.

The V and J genes are TRBV11-2 and TRBJ2-7, with D possibly being TRBD1 (5 bases). This CDR3 has 16 amino acids. CDR1 is SGHAT and CDR2 is FQNNGV in the germline V gene. The V end was cut by 4 bases, the J end by 5 bases, with 21 bases between. The CDR3, as DNA: TGTGCCAGCAGCTCAGACGGACACCCCCTGTGGGACGAGCAGTACTTC. Translated: CASSSDGHPLWDEQYF. The entire variable domain, with the rest obtained from reference TRBV11-2 and TRBJ2-7, is as follows: EAGVAQSPRYKIIEKRQSVAFWCNPISGHATLYWYQQILGQGPKLLIQFQNNGVVDDSQLPKDRFSAERLKGVDSTLKIQPAKLEDSAVYLCASSSDGHPLWDEQYFGPGTRLTVT.

The chain recombines TRBV28 with TRBJ1-2; maybe TRBD1 (5 bases). V lost 5 bases, J lost 4 bases, and 11 bases lay in between. The CDR3 extends over 13 amino acids. CDR1 is MDHEN, CDR2 SYDVKM, per germline. Here the CDR3 DNA reads TGTGCCAGCAGTCCGGGAGGGGTCTATGGCTACACCTTC. This codes for CASSPGGVYGYTF.

The J gene is TRBJ2-5, the V gene TRBV7-2; the match to TRBD2 covers 7 bases. This CDR3 is 13 amino acids long. CDR1 and CDR2 from the germline V gene are SGHTA and FQGNSA. After removal of 5 bases from V and 4 bases from J, the junction contained 4 bases not matched to a gene. In DNA form, the CDR3 reads TGTGCCAGCAGCCCGCGCGGGGGAGAGACCCAGTACTTC. It is translated as CASSPRGGETQYF.

The chain is built from TRBV20-1 and TRBJ1-6; 8 positions agree with TRBD1. Germline assignment: CDR1 DFQATT and CDR2 SNEGSKA (reference sequence). V was clipped by 3 bases and J by 7 bases; unmatched bases: 14. This CDR3 comprises 17 residues. The CDR3 bases are TGCAGTGCTAGTCGTACCGGGACAGGTAGTCCCAATTCACCCCTCCACTTT. This encodes CSASRTGTGSPNSPLHF.

The chain couples TRBV5-4 to TRBJ2-7; D is ambiguous. Trimming cost V 3 bases and J 4 bases, with 14 bases left between them. The CDR3 runs to 14 residues. Germline assignment: CDR1 SGHNT and CDR2 YYREEE (reference sequence). CDR3 amino acids: CASSSAPSPYEQYF. The CDR3 DNA sequence: TGTGCCAGCAGCTCCGCACCAAGCCCGTACGAGCAGTACTTC.

This clone was counted a few times. V gene TRBV5-4 combines with J gene TRBJ1-3; no firm D call. Germline V lookup: CDR1 SGHNT, CDR2 YYREEE (reference sequence). V was cut by 4 bases and J by 4 bases, with 12 bases left in between. This CDR3 has 14 residues. The CDR3 loop reads CASSTKNEGNTIYF. In DNA, the CDR3 is TGTGCCAGCAGCACAAAGAATGAAGGAAACACCATATATTTT. Filled out from reference TRBV5-4 and TRBJ1-3, the complete variable domain reads ETGVTQSPTHLIKTRGQQVTLRCSSQSGHNTVSWYQQALGQGPQFIFQYYREEENGRGNFPPRFSGLQFPNYSSELNVNALELDDSALYLCASSTKNEGNTIYFGEGSWLTVV.

The chain carries TRBV6-5 and TRBJ1-3; no clear D. Germline V gene sequence: CDR1 MNHEY, CDR2 SVGAGI. V was shortened by 2 bases and J by 4 bases, with 12 bases between the two germline ends. The CDR3 has 15 amino acids. CDR3 DNA sequence: TGTGCCAGCAGTTACGGACGGGGAGGAGGAAACACCATATATTTT. Translated: CASSYGRGGGNTIYF.

This clone was observed once. The rearrangement uses TRBV6-5 and TRBJ1-5; tentatively, D is TRBD1 (6 bases). This CDR3 region has 14 residues. The V gene's germline CDR1 is MNHEY and CDR2 SVGAGI. Trimming pared 6 bases from V and 7 bases from J, leaving 16 bases between. This CDR3 reads CASSGQGIGQPQHF. The CDR3 coding sequence is TGTGCCAGCAGCGGTCAGGGGATTGGACAGCCCCAGCATTTT.

The V gene is TRBV2, the J gene TRBJ2-7, with D maybe TRBD1 (6 bases). The V gene's germline CDR1 is SNHLY and CDR2 FYNNEI. This CDR3 region has 11 residues. The V and J ends lost 10 bases and 12 bases respectively, with 19 bases between them. CDR3 in DNA: TGTGCCACCACGGGGCAGGGGAGTGTGTACTTC. Translation: CATTGQGSVYF. The whole variable domain, filled in from reference TRBV2 and TRBJ2-7, reads EPEVTQTPSHQVTQMGQEVILRCVPISNHLYFYWYRQILGQKVEFLVSFYNNEISEKSEIFDDQFSVERPDGSNFTLKIRSTKLEDSAMYFCATTGQGSVYFGPGTRLTVT.

The rearrangement links TRBV19 to TRBJ2-1; 9 bases line up with TRBD2. CDR3 length: 14 amino acids. Per the germline V gene, CDR1 is LNHDA and CDR2 is SQIVND (reference sequence). V gave up 4 bases and J gave up 10 bases; unmatched junction bases: 8. The CDR3 reads CASSTGGLAGEQFF. CDR3 nucleotides: TGTGCCAGTAGTACAGGGGGTCTAGCGGGAGAGCAGTTCTTC. Together with reference TRBV19 and TRBJ2-1, the CDR3 gives the full variable domain: DGGITQSPKYLFRKEGQNVTLSCEQNLNHDAMYWYRQDPGQGLRLIYYSQIVNDFQKGDIAEGYSVSREKKESFPLTVTSAQKNPTAFYLCASSTGGLAGEQFFGPGTRLTVL.

This clone was counted between two and nine times. The chain couples TRBV18 to TRBJ1-1; D remains ambiguous. Germline loops: CDR1 KGHSH, CDR2 LQKENI. Trimming cost V 0 bases and J 5 bases, with 7 bases left between them. The CDR3 length is 13 residues. The CDR3, as DNA: TGTGCCAGCTCACCACCGGCGACAACTGAAGCTTTCTTT. It encodes CASSPPATTEAFF.

This clone was seen a handful of times. The chain uses TRBV6-5 and TRBJ1-1, with a weak D call TRBD1 (5 bases). The germline V gene has CDR1 MNHEY and CDR2 SVGAGI. V shed 0 bases and J shed 5 bases, with 10 bases lying between them. The length of the CDR3 is 14 residues. The CDR3 region has the DNA TGTGCCAGCAGTTACTCGGCCGGGGGAACTGAAGCTTTCTTT. Its protein product is CASSYSAGGTEAFF.